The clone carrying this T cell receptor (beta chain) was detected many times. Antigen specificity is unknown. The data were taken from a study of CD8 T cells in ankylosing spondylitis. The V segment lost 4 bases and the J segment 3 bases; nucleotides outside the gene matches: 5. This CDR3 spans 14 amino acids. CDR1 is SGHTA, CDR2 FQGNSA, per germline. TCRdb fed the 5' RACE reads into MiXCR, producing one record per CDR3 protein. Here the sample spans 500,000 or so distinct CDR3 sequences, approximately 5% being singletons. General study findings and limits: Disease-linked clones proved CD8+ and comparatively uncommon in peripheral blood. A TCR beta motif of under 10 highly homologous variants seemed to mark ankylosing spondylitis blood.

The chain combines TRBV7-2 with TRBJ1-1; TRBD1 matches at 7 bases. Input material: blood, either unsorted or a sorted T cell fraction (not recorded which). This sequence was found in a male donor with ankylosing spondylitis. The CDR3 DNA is TGTGCCAGCAGCTCGGGACAGCCTCACACTGAAGCTTTCTTT. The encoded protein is CASSSGQPHTEAFF.